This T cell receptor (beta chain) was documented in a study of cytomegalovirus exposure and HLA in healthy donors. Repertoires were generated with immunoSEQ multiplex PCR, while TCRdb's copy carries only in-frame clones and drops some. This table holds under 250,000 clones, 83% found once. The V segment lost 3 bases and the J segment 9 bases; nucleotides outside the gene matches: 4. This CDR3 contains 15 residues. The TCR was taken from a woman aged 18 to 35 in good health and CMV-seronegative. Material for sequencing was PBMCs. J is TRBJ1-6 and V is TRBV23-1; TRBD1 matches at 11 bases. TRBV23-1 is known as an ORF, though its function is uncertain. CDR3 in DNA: TGCGCCAGCAGTCACGAGGGACAGGGGGTTTCACCCCTCCACTTT. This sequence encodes CASSHEGQGVSPLHF.